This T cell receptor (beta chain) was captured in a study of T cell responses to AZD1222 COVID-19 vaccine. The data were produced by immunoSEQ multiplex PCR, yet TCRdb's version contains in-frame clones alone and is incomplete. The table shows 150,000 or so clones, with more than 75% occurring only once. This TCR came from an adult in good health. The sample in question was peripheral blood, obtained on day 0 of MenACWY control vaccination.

The CDR3: CASSDSGGPTDTQYF. CDR3 sequence (DNA): TGTGCCAGCAGTGACAGCGGGGGGCCGACAGATACGCAGTATTTT. The chain uses TRBV6-4 and TRBJ2-3, with 9 bases identical to TRBD2. Germline V gene sequence: CDR1 MRHNA, CDR2 SNTAGT. This CDR3 is built from 15 residues. The ends lost 2 bases at V and 3 bases at J; junction bases unmatched: 3.